Sequencing of this T cell receptor beta chain was carried out in a study of T cells in Graves' hyperthyroidism and ophthalmopathy. Study results and limitations: Most clonotypes expanded in thyroid above 0.001 were likewise present in blood.

The sample holds many counts of this clonotype. Its cognate antigen is unknown. Amplified regions were TCR beta CDR3 sequences from RNA transcripts. First-round RT-PCR of the TCR CDR3 relied on the HTBI primer set. TCRdb re-called the multiplex PCR reads with MiXCR, one entry per CDR3 protein. The data show 340,000 or so distinct CDR3 sequences, 21% seen once. V lost 4 bases and J lost 5; bases outside the gene matches: 8. The CDR3 contains 15 residues. The germline V gene encodes CDR1 MDHEN and CDR2 SYDVKM. If no ophthalmopathy progression occurred within 18 months, Graves' hyperthyroidism was stable. Isolation of PBMCs was performed on 8.5 to 10 ml fresh peripheral blood.

The chain couples TRBV28 to TRBJ2-3, with TRBD1 matching 8 bases. The TCR comes from a woman in her forties or fifties with Graves' hyperthyroidism. The source material was blood. The CDR3 loop reads CASSSPGGSGDTQYF. The CDR3 DNA follows: TGTGCCAGCAGTTCCCCAGGGGGCTCGGGAGATACGCAGTATTTT.